These T cell receptor beta chains were read from a single sample in a study of blood T cells in healthy people across ages. One entry per CDR3 protein results from TCRdb running MiXCR on the 5' RACE reads. This table has 1.8 million or so distinct CDR3 sequences, roughly two fifths appearing once. The sequencing input was blood. The receptors were gathered from a human donor in good health. The CDR3 runs from the conserved cysteine through the conserved F or W. A D gene is named only where the DNA matches it firmly. The listing skips clone size in some rows; elsewhere it reads once, few, many or a size class.

V	D	J	size	DNA	CDR3
TRBV12-3/TRBV12-4	-	TRBJ2-7	few	TGTGCCAGCAGTTTGGACGGCGGCGAGCAGTACTTC	CASSLDGGEQYF
TRBV12-3/TRBV12-4	TRBD1	TRBJ2-5	many	TGTGCCAGCAGGGTGACAGGGCGAAGAGAGACCCAGTACTTC	CASRVTGRRETQYF
TRBV29-1	TRBD1	TRBJ1-1	once	TGCAGCGCAAGGACAGGGAGTAGCACTGAAGCTTTCTTT	CSARTGSSTEAFF
TRBV28	-	TRBJ1-2	few	TGTGCCAGCAATTTAGGGGGTTATGGCTACACCTTC	CASNLGGYGYTF
TRBV7-8	-	TRBJ1-2	-	TGTGCCAGCAGCTTTATCAGGGACTCCCACTATGGCTACACCTTC	CASSFIRDSHYGYTF
TRBV4-3	TRBD1	TRBJ1-2	-	TGCGCCAGCAGCCAAGACCGGGACAGTCAAATCCTCACCTTC	CASSQDRDSQILTF
TRBV4-2	-	TRBJ2-3	-	TGTGCCAGCAGCCAAGATGTTCGGGGGAAGAGCGCAGATACGCAGTATTTT	CASSQDVRGKSADTQYF
TRBV29-1	-	TRBJ2-3	-	TGCAGCGTTGGGAAGGGGGTGGGTTCGGCAGATACGCAGTATTTT	CSVGKGVGSADTQYF
TRBV7-2	-	TRBJ1-4	few	TGTGCCAGCAGCTTAGGATGGGGCCGCGAAAAACTGTTTTTT	CASSLGWGREKLFF
TRBV9	TRBD2	TRBJ2-3	-	TGTGCCAGCAGCGCCCTAGCGGGGGAGAGCACAGATACGCAGTATTTT	CASSALAGESTDTQYF
TRBV28	-	TRBJ1-2	-	TGTGCCACCTATCAACAGGGAGACTATGGCTACACCTTC	CATYQQGDYGYTF
TRBV20-1	-	TRBJ1-2	few	TGCAGTGCTAGAGTTCCGGGCTCCGATGGCTACACCTTC	CSARVPGSDGYTF
TRBV2	-	TRBJ1-2	-	TGTGCCAAGAGGACAGCCAATGGCTACGCCTTC	CAKRTANGYAF
TRBV20-1	-	TRBJ2-3	-	TGCAGTGCTAGATACACCTGGGATACGCAGTATTTT	CSARYTWDTQYF
TRBV29-1	-	TRBJ1-2	-	TGCAGCGTTGAGTACGCGGGGGGCTACACCTTC	CSVEYAGGYTF
TRBV28	-	TRBJ1-1	-	TGTGCCAGCAGCAACCTGGGGGTGGAGGCTTTCTTT	CASSNLGVEAFF
TRBV29-1	TRBD1	TRBJ2-1	few	TGCAGCGCAATCAGACAGGGCAATGAGCAGTTCTTC	CSAIRQGNEQFF
TRBV5-1	TRBD2	TRBJ2-7	few	TGCGCCAGCAGCTCACCAAAACCTAGCGGGGGAACTCTCAGGAGCTCCTACGAGCAGTACTTC	CASSSPKPSGGTLRSSYEQYF
TRBV20-1	TRBD2	TRBJ2-5	-	TGCAGTGCCTCACTCCTGACGGGGGGACAAGAGACCCAGTACTTC	CSASLLTGGQETQYF
TRBV5-6	-	TRBJ2-3	few	TGTGCCAGCAGCTTGGGGGCTTACACAGATACGCAGTATTTT	CASSLGAYTDTQYF
TRBV6-1	-	TRBJ2-4	many	TGTGCCAGCAGGGACTCTATCCCCAAAAACATTCAGTACTTC	CASRDSIPKNIQYF
TRBV2	TRBD1	TRBJ2-2	once	TGTGCCAGCAGCCTTGACAGGGAGTATTCGAAGCTGTTTTTT	CASSLDREYSKLFF
TRBV5-1	TRBD1	TRBJ2-4	few	TGCGCCAGCAGCTTGGAGGGACAGGGGTTTAGAAACATTCAGTACTTC	CASSLEGQGFRNIQYF
TRBV5-6	-	TRBJ2-2	-	TGTGCCAGCAGCTTGGAATCAGGGATCCACACCGGGGAGCTGTTTTTT	CASSLESGIHTGELFF
TRBV29-1	-	TRBJ2-5	-	TGCAGCGTTGCTGTCGGGCTCGGAGAGACCCAGTACTTC	CSVAVGLGETQYF
TRBV6-1	TRBD2	TRBJ2-2	-	TGTGCCAGCACCAACCGACTAGCGGGGGGGACGAACACCAGGGAGCTGTTTTTT	CASTNRLAGGTNTRELFF
TRBV4-1	-	TRBJ1-1	-	TGCGCCAGCAGCCGCTCGAGATTGACTAGGAACACTGAAGCTTTCTTT	CASSRSRLTRNTEAFF
TRBV29-1	-	TRBJ2-7	few	TGCAGCGTTTTCGGGACGGGTGAGAACGAGCAGTACTTC	CSVFGTGENEQYF
TRBV7-3	-	TRBJ2-5	-	TGTGCCAGCAGCTTAGACGGACAGAAAGAGACCCAGTACTTC	CASSLDGQKETQYF
TRBV7-2	TRBD1	TRBJ2-7	once	TGTGCCAGCAGCCAGGACGACAGGGCAGGTGCCTACGAGCAGTACTTC	CASSQDDRAGAYEQYF
TRBV4-3	-	TRBJ1-2	-	TGCGCCAGCAGCCAAGACCAGGAGGCTGGCTACACCTTC	CASSQDQEAGYTF
TRBV6-2/TRBV6-3	-	TRBJ1-1	-	TGTGCCAGCAGTTCTATAGGGACGGACACTGAAGCTTTCTTT	CASSSIGTDTEAFF
TRBV20-1	-	TRBJ2-4	few	TGCAGTGCTAGAGGGCCCCTCTTTGGAGATGAGCAGTACTTC	CSARGPLFGDEQYF
TRBV20-1	TRBD2	TRBJ2-3	-	TGCAGTGCTAGATTAGCGGGCTCAGATACGCAGTATTTT	CSARLAGSDTQYF
TRBV9	-	TRBJ1-2	-	TGTGCCAGCAGCCCCCCACGGGCTTCTACTAACTATGGCTACACCTTC	CASSPPRASTNYGYTF
TRBV6-1	-	TRBJ2-1	-	TGTGCCAGCACGGGTCACAATGAGCAGTTCTTC	CASTGHNEQFF
TRBV12-3/TRBV12-4	-	TRBJ2-7	few	TGTGCCAGCAGACCTACAGGGTCCTACGAGCAGTACTTC	CASRPTGSYEQYF
TRBV5-1	-	TRBJ2-1	-	TGCGCCAGCAGCGGCGGGGACTACAATGAGCAGTTCTTC	CASSGGDYNEQFF
TRBV7-2	-	TRBJ1-4	-	TGTGCCAGCAGCAACGACAGAAATGAAAAACTGTTTTTT	CASSNDRNEKLFF
TRBV3-1	-	TRBJ1-2	few	TGTGCCAGCAGTCAAGGGGAAACCTATGGCTACACCTTC	CASSQGETYGYTF
TRBV6-2/TRBV6-3	-	TRBJ2-7	few	TGTGCCAGCAGTTGGCGGGGATACGAGCAGTACTTC	CASSWRGYEQYF